This T cell receptor (beta chain) derives from a study of CD8 T cells in ankylosing spondylitis. The V end lost 8 bases, the J end lost 1 base, and 12 bases lay between the germline ends. This CDR3 has 13 residues. Germline values: CDR1 MNHEY, CDR2 SMNVEV (reference sequence). General study results and limits: The authors found the disease-linked clones to be CD8+ and relatively rare in peripheral blood. What appeared characteristic of ankylosing spondylitis blood was a TCR beta motif of fewer than ten highly homologous variants. Disease-linked clones reportedly concentrated significantly in matched ankylosing spondylitis synovial fluid.

To note about this clonotype: What it binds is not known.

Libraries of TCR beta came from quantitative 5'-RACE with molecular barcodes. TCRdb reanalysed the 5' RACE reads using MiXCR and keeps one entry per CDR3 protein. The table records about 250,000 distinct CDR3 sequences, about 20% of them present only once. Sequences were obtained from blood, either unsorted or a sorted T cell fraction (not recorded which). The chain couples TRBV27 to TRBJ2-7, with a weak D call TRBD1 (6 bases). This sequence originates from a male donor with ankylosing spondylitis or in good health (not recorded which). The CDR3 DNA sequence: TGTGCCAGCGCTTACAGGGAATCCTACGAGCAGTACTTC. Translation gives CASAYRESYEQYF.